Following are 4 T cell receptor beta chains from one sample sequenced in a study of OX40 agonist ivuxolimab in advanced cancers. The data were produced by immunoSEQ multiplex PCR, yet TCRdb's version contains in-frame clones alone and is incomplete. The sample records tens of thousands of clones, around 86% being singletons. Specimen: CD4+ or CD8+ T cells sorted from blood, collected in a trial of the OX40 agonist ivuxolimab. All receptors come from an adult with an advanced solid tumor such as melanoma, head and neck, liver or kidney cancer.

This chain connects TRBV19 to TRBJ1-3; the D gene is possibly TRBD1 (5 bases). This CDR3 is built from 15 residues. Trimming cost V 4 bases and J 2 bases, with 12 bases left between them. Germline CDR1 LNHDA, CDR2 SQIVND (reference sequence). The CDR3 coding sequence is TGTGCCAGTAGTACATTCAGGGAGGCTGGAAACACCATATATTTT. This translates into CASSTFREAGNTIYF.

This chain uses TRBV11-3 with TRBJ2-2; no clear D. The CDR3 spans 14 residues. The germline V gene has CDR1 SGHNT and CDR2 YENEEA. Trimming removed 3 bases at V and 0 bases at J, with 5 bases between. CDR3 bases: TGTGCCAGCAGCTTGACCGCGAACACCGGGGAGCTGTTTTTT. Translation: CASSLTANTGELFF. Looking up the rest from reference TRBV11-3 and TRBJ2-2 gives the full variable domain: EAGVVQSPRYKIIEKKQPVAFWCNPISGHNTLYWYLQNLGQGPELLIRYENEEAVDDSQLPKDRFSAERLKGVDSTLKIQPAELGDSAVYLCASSLTANTGELFFGEGSRLTVL.

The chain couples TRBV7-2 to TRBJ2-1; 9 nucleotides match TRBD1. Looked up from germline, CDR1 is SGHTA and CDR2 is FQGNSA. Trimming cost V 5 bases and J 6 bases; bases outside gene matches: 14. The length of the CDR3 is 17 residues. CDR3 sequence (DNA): TGTGCCAGCAGCCGCCACCAGTCTGGGACAGGGAGCAATGAGCAGTTCTTC. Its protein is CASSRHQSGTGSNEQFF.

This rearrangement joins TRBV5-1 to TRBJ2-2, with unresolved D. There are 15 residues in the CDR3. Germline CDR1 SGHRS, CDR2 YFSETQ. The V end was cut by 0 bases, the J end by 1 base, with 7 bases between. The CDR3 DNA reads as TGCGCCAGCAGCTTGGCGGCAAGGAACACCGGGGAGCTGTTTTTT. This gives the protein CASSLAARNTGELFF.